Presented here are 5 T cell receptor beta chains from one specimen sequenced in a study of blood T cells in healthy people across ages. It was with a sample-barcoded 5' primer and a J-beta primer mix that a second PCR of roughly 6 to 12 cycles was run. TCRdb fed the 5' RACE reads into MiXCR, producing one record per CDR3 protein. The data hold about 730,000 distinct CDR3 sequences, with 40% to 45% observed a single time. Sequencing was done on a sample of blood. These receptors were collected from a woman in her sixties in good health.

This clonotype was counted between two and nine times. This chain connects TRBV5-1 to TRBJ2-7, with TRBD1 matching over 11 bases. V lost 4 bases, J lost 4 bases, and 10 bases stayed unmatched. The CDR3 extends over 16 amino acids. CDR1 is SGHRS, CDR2 YFSETQ, per germline. The CDR3 DNA reads TGCGCCAGCAGCCCTGGCGGACAGGGGGCCGTGTACGAGCAGTACTTC. Protein sequence: CASSPGGQGAVYEQYF.

The V gene is TRBV6-1, the J gene TRBJ2-7; 10 bases are a match to TRBD2. Trimming took 2 bases from V and 6 from J; bases not matched to a gene: 7. The CDR3 loop spans 15 amino acids. Germline-derived CDR1 and CDR2 are MNHNS and SASEGT. CDR3 protein: CASSEQSGGAVEQYF. The DNA for the CDR3 is TGTGCCAGCAGTGAACAAAGCGGGGGGGCGGTCGAGCAGTACTTC.

The chain recombines TRBV5-1 with TRBJ2-1; D is uncertain. CDR3 length equals 13 residues. The germline V and J ends were trimmed by 0 bases and 5 bases, with 6 bases remaining between them. The V gene's germline CDR1 is SGHRS and CDR2 YFSETQ. This chain's CDR3 is CASSLVTNNEQFF. The CDR3 DNA is TGCGCCAGCAGCTTGGTCACCAACAATGAGCAGTTCTTC.

This clonotype turned up a few times. The V call is TRBV3-1, the J call TRBJ2-7; 8 positions match TRBD2. CDR1 and CDR2 from the germline V gene are LGHDT and YNNKEL (reference sequence). The V and J ends lost 5 bases and 2 bases, in that order; junction bases with no gene match: 8. The CDR3 runs 15 residues. The CDR3 DNA reads TGTGCCAGCAGCTCATCGGGGGGGTTGCCCTACGAGCAGTACTTC. Protein: CASSSSGGLPYEQYF.

In its sample, this clonotype was seen a few times. V gene TRBV15 combines with J gene TRBJ2-7; D call uncertain. TRBJ2-5 explains the end of the DNA better; the J call may be wrong. CDR1 is LNHNV and CDR2 is YYDKDF in the germline V gene (reference sequence). The CDR3 consists of 13 residues. The CDR3 is CATSREYLETQYF. Written as DNA, the CDR3 is TGTGCCACCAGCAGAGAGTATTTGGAGACCCAGTACTTC.